The rows below give T cell receptor beta chains drawn from one sample of a study of blood T cells in healthy people across ages. Each CDR3 protein gets one entry after TCRdb re-called the 5' RACE reads with MiXCR. The repertoire consists of hundreds of thousands of distinct CDR3 sequences, with 25% occurring once and the leading ten covering around 9.2%. The same specimen was also included in a second study, on T cells of mothers and their children.

The sample comprised blood. These receptor sequences come from a boy under 18 in good health. Both conserved end residues are part of each CDR3. Each record gives: D gene, V gene, J gene, clone size, CDR3 protein, CDR3 DNA. A D gene is named only where the DNA matches it firmly. Some rows mark clone size as missing; the rest say once, few, many or name a class of expanded clone.

D: NA
V: TRBV20-1
J: TRBJ2-3
size: few
CDR3: CSARGGPSTDTQYF
DNA: TGCAGTGCTAGGGGGGGTCCTAGCACAGATACGCAGTATTTT

D: TRBD1
V: TRBV12-3/TRBV12-4
J: TRBJ1-2
size: NA
CDR3: CASTIKGGLGDGYTF
DNA: TGTGCCAGCACGATTAAAGGGGGCCTCGGAGATGGCTACACCTTC

D: NA
V: TRBV12-3/TRBV12-4
J: TRBJ2-7
size: NA
CDR3: CASSPARDSEQYF
DNA: TGTGCCAGCAGTCCTGCCAGGGACTCAGAGCAGTACTTC

D: NA
V: TRBV20-1
J: TRBJ2-1
size: NA
CDR3: CSATRIYNEQFF
DNA: TGCAGTGCTACTAGAATCTACAATGAGCAGTTCTTC

D: TRBD1
V: TRBV29-1
J: TRBJ2-7
size: NA
CDR3: CSGRQGYEQYF
DNA: TGCAGCGGCAGACAGGGATACGAGCAGTACTTC

D: NA
V: TRBV7-2
J: TRBJ2-6
size: NA
CDR3: CASSEPTIDSYSGANVLIF
DNA: TGTGCCAGCAGCGAACCGACGATCGATAGTTACTCTGGGGCCAACGTCCTGATTTTC

D: NA
V: TRBV18
J: TRBJ2-7
size: few
CDR3: CASATRGAKTYEQYF
DNA: TGTGCCAGCGCGACTCGGGGGGCGAAGACCTACGAGCAGTACTTC

D: NA
V: TRBV7-9
J: TRBJ1-3
size: NA
CDR3: CASSHDSPSGNTIYF
DNA: TGTGCCAGCAGCCACGACAGTCCCTCTGGAAACACCATATATTTT

D: NA
V: TRBV2
J: TRBJ1-1
size: NA
CDR3: CASRVGGWRTEAFF
DNA: TGTGCCAGCAGGGTAGGGGGGTGGAGGACTGAAGCTTTCTTT

D: NA
V: TRBV3-1
J: TRBJ2-5
size: few
CDR3: CASSQVWEVGRETQYF
DNA: TGTGCCAGCAGCCAAGTCTGGGAGGTCGGGCGAGAGACCCAGTACTTC

D: NA
V: TRBV2
J: TRBJ2-4
size: NA
CDR3: CASSVRDAKNIQYF
DNA: TGTGCCAGCAGTGTAAGGGATGCCAAAAACATTCAGTACTTC

D: TRBD1
V: TRBV12-3/TRBV12-4
J: TRBJ1-1
size: few
CDR3: CASRLGTAEAFF
DNA: TGTGCCAGCAGACTCGGGACAGCTGAAGCTTTCTTT

D: NA
V: TRBV6-2/TRBV6-3
J: TRBJ2-7
size: NA
CDR3: CASSRRSPYEQYF
DNA: TGTGCCAGCAGTCGACGGTCGCCCTACGAGCAGTACTTC

D: TRBD2
V: TRBV20-1
J: TRBJ2-4
size: NA
CDR3: CGARDGRAWGNIQYF
DNA: TGCGGTGCTAGAGATGGGAGGGCATGGGGAAACATTCAGTACTTC

D: NA
V: TRBV2
J: TRBJ1-4
size: few
CDR3: CASSDGRDEKLFF
DNA: TGTGCCAGCAGTGACGGCAGGGACGAAAAACTGTTTTTT

D: NA
V: TRBV28
J: TRBJ2-7
size: NA
CDR3: CASSSLGAQAYEQYF
DNA: TGTGCCAGCAGTTCCCTGGGGGCCCAAGCCTACGAGCAGTACTTC

D: NA
V: TRBV10-3
J: TRBJ2-7
size: NA
CDR3: CAISPHTDSPYEQYF
DNA: TGTGCCATCAGCCCCCATACGGACAGCCCCTACGAGCAGTACTTC

D: NA
V: TRBV4-1
J: TRBJ1-6
size: once
CDR3: CASSQGQRSYNSPLHF
DNA: TGCGCCAGCAGCCAAGGACAGCGCTCCTATAATTCACCCCTCCACTTT

D: NA
V: TRBV20-1
J: TRBJ2-5
size: NA
CDR3: CSASEQGTQYF
DNA: TGCAGTGCTAGTGAACAAGGGACCCAGTACTTC

D: TRBD1
V: TRBV6-5
J: TRBJ1-1
size: NA
CDR3: CASSYLKGGQGAKNTEAFF
DNA: TGTGCCAGCAGTTACTTAAAGGGGGGACAGGGGGCTAAGAACACTGAAGCTTTCTTT

D: NA
V: TRBV5-5
J: TRBJ2-5
size: many
CDR3: CASSSGTTDAETQYF
DNA: TGTGCCAGCAGTTCCGGGACGACGGACGCGGAGACCCAGTACTTC

D: NA
V: TRBV15
J: TRBJ2-7
size: few
CDR3: CATSSLDTLGAYEQYF
DNA: TGTGCCACCAGCAGCCTAGATACACTAGGCGCCTACGAGCAGTACTTC

D: NA
V: TRBV12-3/TRBV12-4
J: TRBJ2-7
size: few
CDR3: CASSGSYNYEQYF
DNA: TGTGCCAGCAGTGGATCCTACAACTACGAGCAGTACTTC

D: NA
V: TRBV18
J: TRBJ1-4
size: NA
CDR3: CASSPQGNLEKLFF
DNA: TGTGCCAGCTCACCACAGGGGAATCTGGAAAAACTGTTTTTT

D: TRBD1
V: TRBV28
J: TRBJ2-4
size: few
CDR3: CASIETGGGNIQYF
DNA: TGTGCCAGCATCGAGACAGGGGGCGGAAACATTCAGTACTTC

D: NA
V: TRBV7-9
J: TRBJ1-1
size: NA
CDR3: CASLRRGRDTEAFF
DNA: TGTGCCAGCCTAAGGAGGGGTAGAGACACTGAAGCTTTCTTT

D: NA
V: TRBV28
J: TRBJ1-2
size: NA
CDR3: CASSPRVDYGYTF
DNA: TGTGCCAGCAGTCCCAGGGTGGACTATGGCTACACCTTC

D: TRBD1
V: TRBV12-3/TRBV12-4
J: TRBJ2-7
size: few
CDR3: CASSPNQGQGHEQYF
DNA: TGTGCCAGCAGTCCCAACCAAGGACAGGGGCACGAGCAGTACTTC

D: TRBD1
V: TRBV5-5
J: TRBJ1-4
size: NA
CDR3: CASSSLDRGSEKLFF
DNA: TGTGCCAGCAGCTCCCTGGACAGGGGGAGTGAAAAACTGTTTTTT

D: NA
V: TRBV20-1
J: TRBJ2-5
size: NA
CDR3: CSAPAKSEETQYF
DNA: TGCAGTGCCCCAGCTAAGTCTGAAGAGACCCAGTACTTC

D: TRBD2
V: TRBV5-4
J: TRBJ2-1
size: NA
CDR3: CASSLVAGGSNEQFF
DNA: TGTGCCAGCAGCTTGGTAGCGGGGGGGTCCAATGAGCAGTTCTTC

D: TRBD2
V: TRBV5-1
J: TRBJ2-3
size: NA
CDR3: CASSLVTSGSTDTQYF
DNA: TGCGCCAGCAGCTTGGTAACTAGCGGGAGTACAGATACGCAGTATTTT

D: NA
V: TRBV29-1
J: TRBJ2-1
size: NA
CDR3: CSVVGVPDEQFF
DNA: TGCAGCGTTGTAGGAGTTCCGGATGAGCAGTTCTTC